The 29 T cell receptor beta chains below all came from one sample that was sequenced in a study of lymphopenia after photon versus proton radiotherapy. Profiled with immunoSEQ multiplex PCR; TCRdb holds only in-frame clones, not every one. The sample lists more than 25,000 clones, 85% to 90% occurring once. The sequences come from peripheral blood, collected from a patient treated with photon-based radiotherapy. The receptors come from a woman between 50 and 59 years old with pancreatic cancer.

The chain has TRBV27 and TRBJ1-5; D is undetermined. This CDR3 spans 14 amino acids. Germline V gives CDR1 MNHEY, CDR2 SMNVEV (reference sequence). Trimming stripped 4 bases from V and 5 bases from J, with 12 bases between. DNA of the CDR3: TGTGCCAGCAGTTCAGGATGGAGGGATCAGCCCCAGCATTTT. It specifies CASSSGWRDQPQHF.

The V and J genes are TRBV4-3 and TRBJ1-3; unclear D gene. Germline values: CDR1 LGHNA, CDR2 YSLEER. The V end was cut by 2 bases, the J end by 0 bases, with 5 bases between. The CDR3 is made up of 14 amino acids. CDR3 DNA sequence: TGCGCCAGCAGCCAAAGGAGCTCTGGAAACACCATATATTTT. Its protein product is CASSQRSSGNTIYF.

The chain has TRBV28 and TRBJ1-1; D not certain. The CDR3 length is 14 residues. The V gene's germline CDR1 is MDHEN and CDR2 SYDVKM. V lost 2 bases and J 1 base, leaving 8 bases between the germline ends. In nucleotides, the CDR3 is TGTGCCAGCAGTTTAAGGGAAGCGAACACTGAAGCTTTCTTT. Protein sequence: CASSLREANTEAFF.

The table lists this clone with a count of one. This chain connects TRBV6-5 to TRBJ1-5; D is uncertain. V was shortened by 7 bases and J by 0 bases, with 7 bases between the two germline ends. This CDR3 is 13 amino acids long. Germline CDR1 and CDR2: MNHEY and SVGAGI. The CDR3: CASKAHSNQPQHF. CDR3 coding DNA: TGTGCCAGCAAGGCCCATAGCAATCAGCCCCAGCATTTT.

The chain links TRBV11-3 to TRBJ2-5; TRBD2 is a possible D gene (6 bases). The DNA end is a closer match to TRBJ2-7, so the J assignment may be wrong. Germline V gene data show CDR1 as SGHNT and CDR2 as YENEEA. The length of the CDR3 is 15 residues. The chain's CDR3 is CASSPGTASSYEQYF. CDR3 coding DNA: TGTGCCAGCAGCCCCGGGACTGCCAGCTCCTACGAGCAGTACTTC.

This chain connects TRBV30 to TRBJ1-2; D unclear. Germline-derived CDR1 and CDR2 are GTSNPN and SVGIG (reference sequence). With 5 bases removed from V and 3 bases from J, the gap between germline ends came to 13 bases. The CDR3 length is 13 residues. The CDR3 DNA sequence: TGTGCCTGGGGTACCCAGGATCACTATGGCTACACCTTC. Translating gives CAWGTQDHYGYTF.

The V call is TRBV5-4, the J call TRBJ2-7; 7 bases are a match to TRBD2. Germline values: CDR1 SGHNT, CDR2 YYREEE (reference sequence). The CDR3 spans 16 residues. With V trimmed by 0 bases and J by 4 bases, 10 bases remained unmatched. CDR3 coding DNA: TGTGCCAGCAGCTTGGCCCCTGGGCGGGAGAAGTACGAGCAGTACTTC. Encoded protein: CASSLAPGREKYEQYF.

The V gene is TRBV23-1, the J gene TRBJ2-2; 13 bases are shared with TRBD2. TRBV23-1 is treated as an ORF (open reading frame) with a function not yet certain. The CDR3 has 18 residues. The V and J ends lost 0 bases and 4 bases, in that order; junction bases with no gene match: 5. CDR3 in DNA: TGCGCCAGCAGTCAATCGACTAGCGGGAGGCCCCCCACCGGGGAGCTGTTTTTT. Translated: CASSQSTSGRPPTGELFF.

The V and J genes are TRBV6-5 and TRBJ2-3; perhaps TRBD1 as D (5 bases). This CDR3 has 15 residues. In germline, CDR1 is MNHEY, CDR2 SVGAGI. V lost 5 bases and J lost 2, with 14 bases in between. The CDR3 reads CASSPKTVYTDTQYF. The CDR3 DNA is TGTGCCAGCAGTCCCAAGACAGTTTACACAGATACGCAGTATTTT.

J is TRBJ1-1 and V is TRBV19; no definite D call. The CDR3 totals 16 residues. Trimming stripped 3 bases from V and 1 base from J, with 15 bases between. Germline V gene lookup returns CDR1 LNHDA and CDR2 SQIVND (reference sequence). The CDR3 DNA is TGTGCCAGTAGTATCGCCTCGTGGCAGGAGAACACTGAAGCTTTCTTT. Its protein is CASSIASWQENTEAFF.

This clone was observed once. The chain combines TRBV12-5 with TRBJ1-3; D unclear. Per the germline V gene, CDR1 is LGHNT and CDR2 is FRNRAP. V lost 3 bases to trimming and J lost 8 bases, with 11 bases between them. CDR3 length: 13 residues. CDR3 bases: TGTGCTAGTGGTTTAAGTCCCTCGGACACCATATATTTT. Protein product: CASGLSPSDTIYF.

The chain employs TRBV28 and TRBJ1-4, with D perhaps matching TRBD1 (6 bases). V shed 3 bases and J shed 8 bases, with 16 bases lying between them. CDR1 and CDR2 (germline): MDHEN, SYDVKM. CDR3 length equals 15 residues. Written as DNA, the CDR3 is TGTGCCAGCAGTTTCAGCGGGGGGCGGGAGGAAAAACTGTTTTTT. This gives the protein CASSFSGGREEKLFF.

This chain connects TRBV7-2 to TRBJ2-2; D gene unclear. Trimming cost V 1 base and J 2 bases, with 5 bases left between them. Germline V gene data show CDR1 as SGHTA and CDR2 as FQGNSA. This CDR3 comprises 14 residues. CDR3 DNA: TGTGCCAGCAGCTTAGGTTATAACACCGGGGAGCTGTTTTTT. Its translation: CASSLGYNTGELFF.

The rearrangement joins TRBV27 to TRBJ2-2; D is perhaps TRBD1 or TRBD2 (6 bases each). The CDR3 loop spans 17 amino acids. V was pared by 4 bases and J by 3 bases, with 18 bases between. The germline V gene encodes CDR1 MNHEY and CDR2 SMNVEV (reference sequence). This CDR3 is CASSSGRPGAYTGELFF. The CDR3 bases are TGTGCCAGCAGTTCAGGGCGCCCGGGGGCATACACCGGGGAGCTGTTTTTT.

The CDR3: CASSQVLGQETQYF. In DNA form, the CDR3 reads TGCGCCAGCAGCCAAGTACTGGGTCAAGAGACCCAGTACTTC. The chain links TRBV4-3 to TRBJ2-5; no clear D gene. The CDR3 loop spans 14 amino acids. Trimming left V 1 base short and J 2 bases short, with 8 bases between. Germline CDR1 reads LGHNA; CDR2 reads YSLEER.

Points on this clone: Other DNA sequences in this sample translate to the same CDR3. The CDR3 nucleotides read TGTGCCATCAGTGAGATCCAGGGAGACACCGGGGAGCTGTTTTTT. Encoded protein: CAISEIQGDTGELFF. The chain carries TRBV10-3 and TRBJ2-2, with D possibly called TRBD1 or TRBD2 (5 bases each). CDR1 is ENHRY and CDR2 is SYGVKD in the germline V gene. This CDR3 has 15 amino acids. V lost 2 bases and J lost 3, with 10 bases in between.

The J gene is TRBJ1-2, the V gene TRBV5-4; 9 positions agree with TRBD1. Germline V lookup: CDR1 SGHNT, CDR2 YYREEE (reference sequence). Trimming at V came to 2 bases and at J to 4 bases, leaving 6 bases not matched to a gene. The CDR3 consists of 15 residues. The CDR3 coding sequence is TGTGCCAGCAGCTTATTGGACAGGGGAGGCTATGGCTACACCTTC. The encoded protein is CASSLLDRGGYGYTF.

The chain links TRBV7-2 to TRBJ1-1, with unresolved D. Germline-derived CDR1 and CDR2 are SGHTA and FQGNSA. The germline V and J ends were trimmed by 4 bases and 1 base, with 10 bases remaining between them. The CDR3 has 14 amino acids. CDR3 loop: CASSSPRGNTEAFF. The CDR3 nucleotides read TGTGCCAGCAGCTCTCCCCGGGGGAACACTGAAGCTTTCTTT.

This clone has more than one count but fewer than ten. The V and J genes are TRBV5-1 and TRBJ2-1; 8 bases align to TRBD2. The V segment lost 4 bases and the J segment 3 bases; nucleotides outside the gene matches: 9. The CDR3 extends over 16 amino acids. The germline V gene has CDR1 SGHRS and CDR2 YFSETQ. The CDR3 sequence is CASSTLGGAVYNEQFF. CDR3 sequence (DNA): TGCGCCAGCAGCACCCTCGGGGGGGCGGTCTACAATGAGCAGTTCTTC.

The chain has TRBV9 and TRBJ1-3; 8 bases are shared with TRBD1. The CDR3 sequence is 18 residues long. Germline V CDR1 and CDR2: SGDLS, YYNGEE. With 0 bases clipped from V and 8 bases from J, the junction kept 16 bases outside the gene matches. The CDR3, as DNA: TGTGCCAGCAGCGTAGCAGAAGTTGGCACAGGGGGGGTCGACACCATATATTTT. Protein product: CASSVAEVGTGGVDTIYF.

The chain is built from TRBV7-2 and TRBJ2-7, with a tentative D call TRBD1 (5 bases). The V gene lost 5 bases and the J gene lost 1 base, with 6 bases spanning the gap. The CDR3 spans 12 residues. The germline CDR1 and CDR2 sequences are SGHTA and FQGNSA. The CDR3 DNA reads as TGTGCCAGCAGCCAGGGTTCCTACGAGCAGTACTTC. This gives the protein CASSQGSYEQYF.

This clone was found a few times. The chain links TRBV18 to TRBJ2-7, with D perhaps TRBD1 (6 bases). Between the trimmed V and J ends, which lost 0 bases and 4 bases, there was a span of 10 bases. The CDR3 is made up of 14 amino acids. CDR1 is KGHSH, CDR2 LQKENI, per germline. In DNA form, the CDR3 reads TGTGCCAGCTCACCACCGCACAGGGAGTACGAGCAGTACTTC. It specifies CASSPPHREYEQYF.

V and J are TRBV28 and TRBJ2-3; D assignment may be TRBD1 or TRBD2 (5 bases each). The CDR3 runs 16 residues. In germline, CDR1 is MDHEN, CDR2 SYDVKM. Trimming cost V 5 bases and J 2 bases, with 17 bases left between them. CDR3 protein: CASSPTIRGTTDTQYF. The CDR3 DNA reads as TGTGCCAGCAGTCCGACTATTCGGGGCACCACAGATACGCAGTATTTT.

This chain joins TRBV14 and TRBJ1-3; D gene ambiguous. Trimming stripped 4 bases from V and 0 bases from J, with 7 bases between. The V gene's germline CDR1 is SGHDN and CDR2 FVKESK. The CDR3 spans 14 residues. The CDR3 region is CASSRHPSGNTIYF. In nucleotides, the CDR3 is TGTGCCAGCAGCCGACACCCCTCTGGAAACACCATATATTTT.

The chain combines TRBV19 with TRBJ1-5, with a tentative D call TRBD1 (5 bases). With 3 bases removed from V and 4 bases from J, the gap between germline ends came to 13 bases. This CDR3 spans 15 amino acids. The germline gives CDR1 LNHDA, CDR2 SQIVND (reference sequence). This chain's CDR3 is CASSIDGTANQPQHF. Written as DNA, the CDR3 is TGTGCCAGTAGTATTGACGGGACGGCAAATCAGCCCCAGCATTTT.

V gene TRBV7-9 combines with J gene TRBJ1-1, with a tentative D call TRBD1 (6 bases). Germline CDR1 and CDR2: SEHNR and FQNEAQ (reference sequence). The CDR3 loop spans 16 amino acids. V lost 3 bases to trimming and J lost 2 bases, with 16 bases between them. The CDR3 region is CASSLGAGRINTEAFF. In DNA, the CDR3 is TGTGCCAGCAGCTTGGGGGCCGGACGTATTAACACTGAAGCTTTCTTT. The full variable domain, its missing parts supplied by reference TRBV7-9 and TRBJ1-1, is DTGVSQNPRHKITKRGQNVTFRCDPISEHNRLYWYRQTLGQGPEFLTYFQNEAQLEKSRLLSDRFSAERPKGSFSTLEIQRTEQGDSAMYLCASSLGAGRINTEAFFGQGTRLTVV.

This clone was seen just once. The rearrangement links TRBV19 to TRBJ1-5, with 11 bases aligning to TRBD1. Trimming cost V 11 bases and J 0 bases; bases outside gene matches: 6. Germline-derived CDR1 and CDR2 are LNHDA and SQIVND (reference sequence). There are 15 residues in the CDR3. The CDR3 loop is CAGGQGGYSNQPQHF. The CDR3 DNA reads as TGTGCCGGGGGACAGGGGGGTTATAGCAATCAGCCCCAGCATTTT. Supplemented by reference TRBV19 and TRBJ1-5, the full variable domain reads DGGITQSPKYLFRKEGQNVTLSCEQNLNHDAMYWYRQDPGQGLRLIYYSQIVNDFQKGDIAEGYSVSREKKESFPLTVTSAQKNPTAFYLCAGGQGGYSNQPQHFGDGTRLSIL.

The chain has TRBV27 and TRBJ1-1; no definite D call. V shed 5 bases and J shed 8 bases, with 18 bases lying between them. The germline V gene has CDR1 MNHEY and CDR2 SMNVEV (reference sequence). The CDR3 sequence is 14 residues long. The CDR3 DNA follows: TGTGCCAGCAGTCCCAGACTCGGGGTCGGGGAAGCTTTCTTT. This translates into CASSPRLGVGEAFF.

The CDR3 region has the DNA TGTGCCAGCTCACCAACCGCTGATAGCAATCAGCCCCAGCATTTT. Translating gives CASSPTADSNQPQHF. This chain connects TRBV18 to TRBJ1-5, with no clear D. The CDR3 is 15 residues long. Trimming pared 2 bases from V and 0 bases from J, leaving 8 bases between. The germline CDR1 and CDR2 sequences are KGHSH and LQKENI.